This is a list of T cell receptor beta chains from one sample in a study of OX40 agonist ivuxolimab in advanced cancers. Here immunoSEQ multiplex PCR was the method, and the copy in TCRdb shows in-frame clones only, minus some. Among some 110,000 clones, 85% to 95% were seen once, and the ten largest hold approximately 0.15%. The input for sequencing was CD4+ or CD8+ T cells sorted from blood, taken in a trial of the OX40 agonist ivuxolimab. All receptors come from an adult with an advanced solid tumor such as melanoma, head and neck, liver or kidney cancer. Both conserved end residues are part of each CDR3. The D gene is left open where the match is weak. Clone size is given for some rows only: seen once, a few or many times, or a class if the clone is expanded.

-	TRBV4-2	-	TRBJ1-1	TGTGCCAGCAGCCAAGATCAGCCAGGGTTTGGGTTAACTGAAGCTTTCTTT	CASSQDQPGFGLTEAFF
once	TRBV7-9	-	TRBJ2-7	TGTGCCAGCAGCATAAAGGGAGGAGACGAGCAGTACTTC	CASSIKGGDEQYF
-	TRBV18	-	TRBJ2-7	TGTGCCAGCTCACCAAATAGGGAGCAGTACTTC	CASSPNREQYF
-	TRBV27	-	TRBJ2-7	TGTGCCAGCGTAGGGGTCGTTCCCTACGAGCAGTACTTC	CASVGVVPYEQYF
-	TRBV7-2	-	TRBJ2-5	TGTGCCAGCAGCTTAACGGCCCTCCGGGAGACCCAGTACTTC	CASSLTALRETQYF
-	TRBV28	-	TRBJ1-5	TGTGCCAGCAGATTTAGACCGGGGCCCCAGCATTTT	CASRFRPGPQHF
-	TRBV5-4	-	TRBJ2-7	TGTGCCAGCAGCTTGGGAGGCTACGAGCAGTACTTC	CASSLGGYEQYF
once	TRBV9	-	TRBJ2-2	TGTGCCAGCAGCCTTAGGGGATCGAGTGCGAACACCGGGGAGCTGTTTTTT	CASSLRGSSANTGELFF
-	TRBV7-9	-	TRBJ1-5	TGTGCCAGCAGCTTAACAGGGAGCAATCAGCCCCAGCATTTT	CASSLTGSNQPQHF
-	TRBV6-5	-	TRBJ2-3	TGTGCCAGCAAGGGTCAGTGGAGTACAGATACGCAGTATTTT	CASKGQWSTDTQYF
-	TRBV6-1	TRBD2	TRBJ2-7	TGTGCCACCTTAAAGGGGCCCGGGGGGGAGCAGTACTTC	CATLKGPGGEQYF
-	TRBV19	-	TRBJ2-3	TGTGCCAGTAGTATGTCTAGAGGAGATACGCAGTATTTT	CASSMSRGDTQYF
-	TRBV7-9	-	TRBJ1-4	TGTGCCAGCAGCTTAACAGGGACGGGGGAAAAACTGTTTTTT	CASSLTGTGEKLFF